The source of this TCR beta chain is a study of cytomegalovirus exposure and HLA in healthy donors. Primers for the PCR totalled 60 Vbeta and 13 Jbeta. Sequencing was performed with immunoSEQ multiplex PCR; in TCRdb, only in-frame clones are kept and a portion is missing. The sample consists of about 100,000 clones, around 80% of them appearing once. CDR1 is SGDLS, CDR2 YYNGEE, per germline. This CDR3 has 14 residues. Trimming took off 1 base at V and 8 bases at J, with 13 bases between the two ends. The chain is built from TRBV9 and TRBJ2-1; possibly TRBD2 for D (5 bases). The receptor was isolated from a man aged 25 to 40 in good health and CMV-seronegative. Sequences were obtained from PBMCs. The CDR3 sequence: CASSVRSEVYEQFF. The DNA for the CDR3 is TGTGCCAGCAGCGTAAGATCGGAGGTTTATGAGCAGTTCTTC.